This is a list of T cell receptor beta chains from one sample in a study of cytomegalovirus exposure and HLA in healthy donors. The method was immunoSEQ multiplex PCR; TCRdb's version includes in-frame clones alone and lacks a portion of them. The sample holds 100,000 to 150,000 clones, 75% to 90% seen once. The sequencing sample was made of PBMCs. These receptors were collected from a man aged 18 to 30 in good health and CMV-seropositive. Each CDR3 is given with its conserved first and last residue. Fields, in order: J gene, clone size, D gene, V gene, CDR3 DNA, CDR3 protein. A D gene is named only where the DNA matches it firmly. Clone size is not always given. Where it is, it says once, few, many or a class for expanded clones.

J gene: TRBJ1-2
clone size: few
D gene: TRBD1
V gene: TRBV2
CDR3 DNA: TGTGCCAGCAGCGGACAGGTTTTAGGCTACACCTTC
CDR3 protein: CASSGQVLGYTF

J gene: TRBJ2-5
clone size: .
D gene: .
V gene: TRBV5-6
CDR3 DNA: TGTGCCAGCAGCCCTTCCGGGGTCCAAGAGACCCAGTACTTC
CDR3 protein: CASSPSGVQETQYF

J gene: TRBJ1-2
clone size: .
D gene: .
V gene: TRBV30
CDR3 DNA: TGTGCCTGGAGTGTAAAAGGGGCAGGAGGCTACACCTTC
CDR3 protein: CAWSVKGAGGYTF

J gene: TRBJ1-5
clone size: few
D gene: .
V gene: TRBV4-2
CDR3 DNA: TGTGCCAGCAGCCAAGGAGGTAATCAGCCCCAGCATTTT
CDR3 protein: CASSQGGNQPQHF

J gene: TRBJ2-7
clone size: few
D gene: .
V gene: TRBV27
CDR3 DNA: TGTGCCAGCAGTTACCAAGGGGTTTTCGCCTACGAGCAGTACTTC
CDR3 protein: CASSYQGVFAYEQYF

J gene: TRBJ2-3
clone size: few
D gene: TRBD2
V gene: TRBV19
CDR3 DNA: TGTGCCAGCGGGGGAGGGGTAGATACGCAGTATTTT
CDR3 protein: CASGGGVDTQYF

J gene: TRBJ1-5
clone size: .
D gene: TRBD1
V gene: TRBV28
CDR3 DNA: TGTGCCAGCAGTCATGGGACAGGGAAATATAGCAATCAGCCCCAGCATTTT
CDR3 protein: CASSHGTGKYSNQPQHF

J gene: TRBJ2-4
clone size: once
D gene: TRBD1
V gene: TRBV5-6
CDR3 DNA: TGTGCCAGCAGCTTGACCCTTCCCCGACAGGGGACCAAAAACATTCAGTACTTC
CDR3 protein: CASSLTLPRQGTKNIQYF

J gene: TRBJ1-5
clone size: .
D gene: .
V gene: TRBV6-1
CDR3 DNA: TGTGCCAGCAGTGGTGAGGCGGGAGGCAATCAGCCCCAGCATTTT
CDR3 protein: CASSGEAGGNQPQHF

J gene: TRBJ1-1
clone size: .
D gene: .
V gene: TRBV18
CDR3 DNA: TGTGCCAGCTCATCGGACAGAGAGAACACTGAAGCTTTCTTT
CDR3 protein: CASSSDRENTEAFF

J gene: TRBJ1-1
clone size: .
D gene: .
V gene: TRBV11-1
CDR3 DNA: TGTGCCAGCAGCCACGGGGGGCGAGAGACTGAAGCTTTCTTT
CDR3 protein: CASSHGGRETEAFF

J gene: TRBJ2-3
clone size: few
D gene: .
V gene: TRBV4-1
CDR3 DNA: TGCGCCAGCAGCCAAGATGGCGGTTTGGGCACAGATACGCAGTATTTT
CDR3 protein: CASSQDGGLGTDTQYF

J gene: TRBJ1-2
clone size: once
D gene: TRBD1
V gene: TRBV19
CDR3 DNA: TGTGCCAGTACCCAGGGGGGAGGCGCGCTTAACTTC
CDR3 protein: CASTQGGGALNF

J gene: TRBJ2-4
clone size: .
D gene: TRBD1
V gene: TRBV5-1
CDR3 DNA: TGCGCCAGCAGCTTAACAGGGGGGTCAGCCAAAAACATTCAGTACTTC
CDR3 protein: CASSLTGGSAKNIQYF

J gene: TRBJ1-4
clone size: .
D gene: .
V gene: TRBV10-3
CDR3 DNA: TGTGCCATCAGTGACTCGACAAACGGAAATGAAAAACTGTTTTTT
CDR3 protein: CAISDSTNGNEKLFF

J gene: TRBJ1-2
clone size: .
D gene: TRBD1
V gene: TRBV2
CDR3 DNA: TGTGCCACCCGGGGACAGCGAGTCTATGGCTACACCTTC
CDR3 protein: CATRGQRVYGYTF

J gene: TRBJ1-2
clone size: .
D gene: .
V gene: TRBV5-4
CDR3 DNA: TGTGCCAGCAGCTTGGCGGGGGGCTATGGCTACACCTTC
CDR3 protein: CASSLAGGYGYTF

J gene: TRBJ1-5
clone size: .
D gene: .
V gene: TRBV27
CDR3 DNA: TGTGCCACCCACGACGGACGAACGGGGTACAATCAGCCCCAGCATTTT
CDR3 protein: CATHDGRTGYNQPQHF

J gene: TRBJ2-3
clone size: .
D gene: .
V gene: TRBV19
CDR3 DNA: TGTGCCAGCCGGAAGGCAGGGGAAGGTTTCGCAGATACGCAGTATTTT
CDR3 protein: CASRKAGEGFADTQYF

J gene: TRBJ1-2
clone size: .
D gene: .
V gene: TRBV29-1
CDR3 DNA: TGCAGCGTTGACCTCAGGGGCTATGGCTACACCTTC
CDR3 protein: CSVDLRGYGYTF

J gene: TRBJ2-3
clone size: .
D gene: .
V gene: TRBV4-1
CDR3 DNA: TGCGCCAGCAGCCAACCGAGTGTAGCCACAGATACGCAGTATTTT
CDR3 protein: CASSQPSVATDTQYF

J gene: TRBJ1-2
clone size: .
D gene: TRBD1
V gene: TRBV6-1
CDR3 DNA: TGTGCCAGCAGTGAAGAACAGGGGGAAGGGTATGGCTACACCTTC
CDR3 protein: CASSEEQGEGYGYTF

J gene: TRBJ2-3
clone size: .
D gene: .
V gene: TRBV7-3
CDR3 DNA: TGTGCCAGCAGCTTCCGCGGGGGGACAGGGTCGGGGACAGATACGCAGTATTTT
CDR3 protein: CASSFRGGTGSGTDTQYF

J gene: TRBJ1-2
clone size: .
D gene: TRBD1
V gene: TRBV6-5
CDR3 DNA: TGTGCCAGCAGTTCGGGACAGCCATATGGCTACACCTTC
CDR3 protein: CASSSGQPYGYTF

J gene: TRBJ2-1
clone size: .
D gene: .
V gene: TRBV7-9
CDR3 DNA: TGTGCCAGCAGCTCCCCGACTAGTCATGAGCAGTTCTTC
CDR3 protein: CASSSPTSHEQFF

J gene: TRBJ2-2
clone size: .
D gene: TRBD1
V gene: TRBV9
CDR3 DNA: TGTGCCAGCAGCGGGGGGACAGGGAAGAACACCGGGGAGCTGTTTTTT
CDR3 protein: CASSGGTGKNTGELFF

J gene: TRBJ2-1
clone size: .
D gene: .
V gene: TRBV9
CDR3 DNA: TGTGCCAGCAGCCCCTTTGGTCCTGCACTCCAAAACAATGAGCAGTTCTTC
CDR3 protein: CASSPFGPALQNNEQFF

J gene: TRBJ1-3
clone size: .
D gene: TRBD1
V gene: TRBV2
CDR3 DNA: TGTGCCAGCAGCGCCGGGACAGGGTTAGGAGGAAACACCATATATTTT
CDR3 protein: CASSAGTGLGGNTIYF

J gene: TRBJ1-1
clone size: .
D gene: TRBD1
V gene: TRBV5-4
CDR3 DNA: TGTGCCAGCAGCCCGGGACAGTTGACTGAAGCTTTCTTT
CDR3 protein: CASSPGQLTEAFF

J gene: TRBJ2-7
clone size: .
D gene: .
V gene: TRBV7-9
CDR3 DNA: TGTGCCAGCAGCCGGGGGTTTGACCCTGCCTACGAGCAGTACTTC
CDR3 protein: CASSRGFDPAYEQYF

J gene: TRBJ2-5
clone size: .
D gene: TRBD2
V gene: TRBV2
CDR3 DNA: TGTGCCAGCAGTTTCCAGCGGGGGGCACAAGAGACCCAGTACTTC
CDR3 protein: CASSFQRGAQETQYF

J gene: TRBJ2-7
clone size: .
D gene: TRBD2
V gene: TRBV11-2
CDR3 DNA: TGTGCCAGCAGCAATAGCGGGGGGCCCCAGGACGAGCAGTACTTC
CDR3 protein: CASSNSGGPQDEQYF

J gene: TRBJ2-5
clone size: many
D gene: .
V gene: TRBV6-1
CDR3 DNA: TGTGCCAGCAGTGAGCAGGGCGGCCAAGAGACCCAGTACTTC
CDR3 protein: CASSEQGGQETQYF

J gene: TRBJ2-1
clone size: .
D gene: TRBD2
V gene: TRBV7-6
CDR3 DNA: TGTGCCAGCAGCTTAGGAACTTTTAGCGGGGGGTACTACAATGAGCAGTTCTTC
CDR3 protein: CASSLGTFSGGYYNEQFF

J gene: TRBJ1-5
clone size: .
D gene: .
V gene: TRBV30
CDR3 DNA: TGTGCCTGGGCCCAGGGGCAGCGGCAGCCCCAGCATTTT
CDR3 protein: CAWAQGQRQPQHF

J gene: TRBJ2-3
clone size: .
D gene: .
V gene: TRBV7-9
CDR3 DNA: TGTGCCAGCAGTCATATGATGGGGGCCAGCACAGATACGCAGTATTTT
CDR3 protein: CASSHMMGASTDTQYF

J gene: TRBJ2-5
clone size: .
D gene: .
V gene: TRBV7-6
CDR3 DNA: TGTGCCAGCAGCCTAACGGGGGTCCGGGAGACCCAGTACTTC
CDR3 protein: CASSLTGVRETQYF

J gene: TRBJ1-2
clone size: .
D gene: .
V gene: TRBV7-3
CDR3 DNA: TGTGCCAGCAGCGAGTCCCCTACAGCCCCCCATGGCTACACCTTC
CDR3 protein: CASSESPTAPHGYTF

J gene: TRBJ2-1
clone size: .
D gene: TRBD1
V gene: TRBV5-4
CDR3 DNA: TGTGCCAGCAGCCCGACAGGGGGGAGGAATGAGCAGTTCTTC
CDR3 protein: CASSPTGGRNEQFF

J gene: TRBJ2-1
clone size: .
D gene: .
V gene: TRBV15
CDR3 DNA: TGTGCCACCAGCAGAGATTCGAGCCCCTACAATGAGCAGTTCTTC
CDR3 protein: CATSRDSSPYNEQFF

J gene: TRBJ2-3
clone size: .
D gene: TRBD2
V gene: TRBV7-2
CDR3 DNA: TGTGCCAGCAGCTCAAGACTAGCGGGGGCACTGCGCACAGATACGCAGTATTTT
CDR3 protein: CASSSRLAGALRTDTQYF

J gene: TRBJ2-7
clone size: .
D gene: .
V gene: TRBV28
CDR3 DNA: TGTGCCAGCAGTTGGGGGACTGTCGAGCAGTACTTC
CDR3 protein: CASSWGTVEQYF